This T cell receptor beta chain is drawn from a study of cytomegalovirus exposure and HLA in healthy donors. The study ran its PCR with 60 Vbeta and 13 Jbeta primers. Clones were read by immunoSEQ multiplex PCR, and TCRdb kept only the in-frame ones, dropping some. The sample records more than 35,000 clones, roughly 50% being singletons. The V end was cut by 4 bases, the J end by 4 bases, with 9 bases between. Germline V gives CDR1 MNHEY, CDR2 SMNVEV (reference sequence). The CDR3 is 13 amino acids. The chain carries TRBV27 and TRBJ2-3; D is uncertain. The sequenced sample consisted of PBMCs. The origin of this receptor is a woman aged 40-49 years in good health and CMV-seropositive. The CDR3 loop reads CASSWATSDTQYF. The CDR3 DNA sequence: TGTGCCAGCAGTTGGGCTACCTCAGATACGCAGTATTTT.